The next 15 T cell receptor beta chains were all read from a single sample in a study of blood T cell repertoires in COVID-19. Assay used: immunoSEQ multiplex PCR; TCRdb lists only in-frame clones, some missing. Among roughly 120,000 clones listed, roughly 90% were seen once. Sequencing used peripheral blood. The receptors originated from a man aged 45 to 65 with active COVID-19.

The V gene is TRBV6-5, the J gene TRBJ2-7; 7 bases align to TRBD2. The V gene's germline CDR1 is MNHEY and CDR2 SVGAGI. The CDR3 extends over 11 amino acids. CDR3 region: CGVRDYYEQYV. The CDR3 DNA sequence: TGTGGGGTCAGGGACTACTACGAGCAGTACGTC.

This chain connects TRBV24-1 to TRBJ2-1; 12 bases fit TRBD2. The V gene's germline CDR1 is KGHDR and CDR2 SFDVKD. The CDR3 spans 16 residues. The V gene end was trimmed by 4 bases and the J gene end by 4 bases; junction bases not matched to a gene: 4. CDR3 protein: CATSDPLAGGYNEQFF. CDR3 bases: TGTGCCACCAGTGACCCACTAGCGGGGGGATACAATGAGCAGTTCTTC.

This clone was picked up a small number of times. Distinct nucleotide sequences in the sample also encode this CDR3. The CDR3 loop is CASSWGQNTEAFF. DNA for the CDR3: TGTGCCAGCAGTTGGGGACAGAACACTGAAGCTTTCTTT. This chain uses TRBV6-5 with TRBJ1-1; TRBD1 might be the D (6 bases). V was cut by 4 bases and J by 1 base, with 7 bases left in between. The CDR3 runs 13 residues. Germline loops: CDR1 MNHEY, CDR2 SVGAGI.

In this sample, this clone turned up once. The DNA for the CDR3 is TGCGCCAGCAGCGACAGCTCTGGGGCCAACGTCCTGACTTTC. It codes for CASSDSSGANVLTF. V and J are TRBV5-1 and TRBJ2-6, with D possibly matching TRBD1 (5 bases). The CDR3 has 14 amino acids. Trimming cost V 4 bases and J 0 bases, with 5 bases left between them. Germline lookup yields CDR1 SGHRS and CDR2 YFSETQ. Combining the CDR3 with reference TRBV5-1 and TRBJ2-6 gives the whole variable domain KAGVTQTPRYLIKTRGQQVTLSCSPISGHRSVSWYQQTPGQGLQFLFEYFSETQRNKGNFPGRFSGRQFSNSRSEMNVSTLELGDSALYLCASSDSSGANVLTFGAGSRLTVL.

CDR3 amino acids: CASSADRAGNQPQHF. The CDR3 coding sequence is TGTGCCAGCAGTGCGGACAGGGCCGGCAATCAGCCCCAGCATTTT. V gene TRBV28 combines with J gene TRBJ1-5; 8 bases align to TRBD1. Germline V gene data show CDR1 as MDHEN and CDR2 as SYDVKM. CDR3 length equals 15 residues. V was clipped by 5 bases and J by 2 bases; unmatched bases: 5.

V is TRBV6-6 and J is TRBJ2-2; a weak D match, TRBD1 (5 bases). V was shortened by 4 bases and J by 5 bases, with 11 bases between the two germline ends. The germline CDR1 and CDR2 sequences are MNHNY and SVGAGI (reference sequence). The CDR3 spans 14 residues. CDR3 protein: CASSSQGKTGELFF. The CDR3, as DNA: TGTGCCAGCAGTTCCCAGGGTAAAACCGGGGAGCTGTTTTTT.

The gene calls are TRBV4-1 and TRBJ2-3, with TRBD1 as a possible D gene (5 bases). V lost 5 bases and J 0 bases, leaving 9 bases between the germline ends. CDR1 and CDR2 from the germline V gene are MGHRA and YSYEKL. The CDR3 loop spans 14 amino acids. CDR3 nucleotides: TGCGCCAGCAGCTGGACATTTAGCACAGATACGCAGTATTTT. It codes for CASSWTFSTDTQYF.

CDR3 sequence (DNA): TGTGCCAGCAGCTTAAATGGCTTCAATGAGCAGTTCTTC. It yields the protein CASSLNGFNEQFF. J is TRBJ2-1 and V is TRBV7-9, with no clear D. Trimming stripped 2 bases from V and 6 bases from J, with 8 bases between. This CDR3 is 13 amino acids long. Germline CDR1 SEHNR, CDR2 FQNEAQ (reference sequence).

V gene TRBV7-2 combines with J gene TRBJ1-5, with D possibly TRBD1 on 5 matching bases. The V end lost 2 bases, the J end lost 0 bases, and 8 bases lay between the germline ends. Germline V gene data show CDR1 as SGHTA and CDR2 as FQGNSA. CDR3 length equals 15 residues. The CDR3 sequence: CASSLNRISNQPQHF. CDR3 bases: TGTGCCAGCAGCTTAAACAGGATTAGCAATCAGCCCCAGCATTTT.

The CDR3, as DNA: TGTGCCAGCAGTTTAAAAGGGAGGGGGGGCTATGGCTACACCTTC. Its translation: CASSLKGRGGYGYTF. The rearrangement joins TRBV27 to TRBJ1-2, with a tentative D call TRBD1 (6 bases). Looked up from germline, CDR1 is MNHEY and CDR2 is SMNVEV (reference sequence). Deletions cut 2 bases from V and 4 bases from J, with 14 bases between. The CDR3 consists of 15 residues.

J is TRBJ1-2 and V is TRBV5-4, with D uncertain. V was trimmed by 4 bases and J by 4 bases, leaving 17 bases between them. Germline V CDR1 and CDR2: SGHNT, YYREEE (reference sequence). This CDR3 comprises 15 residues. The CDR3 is CASSPAEFHSYGYTF. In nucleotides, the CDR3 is TGTGCCAGCAGCCCGGCGGAGTTCCACTCCTATGGCTACACCTTC.

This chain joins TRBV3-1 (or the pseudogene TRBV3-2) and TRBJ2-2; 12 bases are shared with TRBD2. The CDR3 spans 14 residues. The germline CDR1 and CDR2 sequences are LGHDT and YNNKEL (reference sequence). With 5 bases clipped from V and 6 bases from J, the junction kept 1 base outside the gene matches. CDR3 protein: CASSSSGRAGELFF. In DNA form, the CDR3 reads TGTGCCAGCAGCTCTAGCGGGAGGGCCGGGGAGCTGTTTTTT.

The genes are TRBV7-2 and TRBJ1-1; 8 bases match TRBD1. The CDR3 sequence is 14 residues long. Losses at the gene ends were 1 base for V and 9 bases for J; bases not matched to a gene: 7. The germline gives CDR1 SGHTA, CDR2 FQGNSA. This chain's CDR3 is CASSLGGDRSKAFF. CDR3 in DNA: TGTGCCAGCAGCTTAGGCGGGGACAGGTCGAAAGCTTTCTTT. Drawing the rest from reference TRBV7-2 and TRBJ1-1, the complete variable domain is GAGVSQSPSNKVTEKGKDVELRCDPISGHTALYWYRQSLGQGLEFLIYFQGNSAPDKSGLPSDRFSAERTGGSVSTLTIQRTQQEDSAVYLCASSLGGDRSKAFFGQGTRLTVV.

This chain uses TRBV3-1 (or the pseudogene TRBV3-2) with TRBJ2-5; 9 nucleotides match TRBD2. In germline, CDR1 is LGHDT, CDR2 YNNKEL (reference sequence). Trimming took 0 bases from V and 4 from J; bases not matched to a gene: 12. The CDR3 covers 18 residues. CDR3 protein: CASSQEGRSSGSVETQYF. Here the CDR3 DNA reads TGTGCCAGCAGCCAAGAGGGGAGAAGTAGCGGGAGTGTAGAGACCCAGTACTTC.

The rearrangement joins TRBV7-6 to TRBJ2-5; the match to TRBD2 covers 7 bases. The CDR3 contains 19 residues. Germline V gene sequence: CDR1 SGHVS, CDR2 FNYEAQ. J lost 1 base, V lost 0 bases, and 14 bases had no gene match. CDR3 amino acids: CASSLAPPGLSGVQETQYF. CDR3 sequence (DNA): TGTGCCAGCAGCTTAGCCCCGCCCGGACTGAGCGGGGTCCAAGAGACCCAGTACTTC.